This is a list of T cell receptor beta chains from one sample in a study of blood T cell repertoires in COVID-19. The assay was immunoSEQ multiplex PCR, and TCRdb's table has in-frame clones only and misses some. The table shows 100,000 to 150,000 clones, with 75% to 90% occurring only once. Sequenced input: PBMCs or T cells enriched from blood (not recorded which). All receptors come from a woman aged 45 to 65 who had recovered from COVID-19. CDR3s include the opening cysteine and the closing phenylalanine or tryptophan. A D gene is named only where the DNA matches it firmly.

d_gene	v_gene	j_gene	CDR3aa
TRBD1	TRBV9	TRBJ2-7	CASSAGQGGDEQYF
-	TRBV30	TRBJ2-7	CAWSVMGDEQYF
TRBD1	TRBV7-9	TRBJ1-1	CASSHDRAKNTEAFF
TRBD2	TRBV5-1	TRBJ2-1	CASSETSGASGEQFF
TRBD1	TRBV10-3	TRBJ1-5	CAIRGDRNNQPQHF
TRBD1	TRBV2	TRBJ1-5	CASNRGMSNQPQHF
TRBD1	TRBV5-4	TRBJ1-2	CASSSGTGGYGYTF
-	TRBV6-5	TRBJ2-7	CASSSNEQAPRFF
-	TRBV6-2/TRBV6-3	TRBJ2-5	CASSAVVRETQYF
-	TRBV4-1	TRBJ2-3	CASSQDSFEGTQYF
TRBD1	TRBV29-1	TRBJ2-7	CSVTAPGQVTYEQYF
TRBD1	TRBV30	TRBJ1-2	CAWDRVLYGYTF
-	TRBV7-2	TRBJ1-5	CASSAGLNSNQPQHF
-	TRBV10-2	TRBJ1-4	CASSDGRDEKLFF
-	TRBV3-1/TRBV3-2	TRBJ1-3	CASSPARAGNTIYF
-	TRBV4-1	TRBJ1-2	CASSQVSSAAGNGYTF
-	TRBV19	TRBJ2-1	CASRDSSYNEQFF
TRBD1	TRBV30	TRBJ2-3	CATETGGMVDTQYF
TRBD2	TRBV10-1	TRBJ2-3	CASSASLAASTDTQYF
TRBD2	TRBV7-9	TRBJ2-5	CASSLGTSFHQETQYF
TRBD2	TRBV5-1	TRBJ2-7	CASSGGGTYEQYF
TRBD2	TRBV10-3	TRBJ2-1	CAITAGTSVDEQFF
-	TRBV18	TRBJ1-1	CASSSTGLRAFF
-	TRBV9	TRBJ1-1	CASTTEVEGPRGTEAFF
TRBD2	TRBV6-1	TRBJ2-2	CASSAPGLAGYTGELFF
-	TRBV4-3	TRBJ1-5	CASSQGPGRDNQPQHF
-	TRBV12-5	TRBJ1-2	CASGFGISGYYGYTF
TRBD2	TRBV9	TRBJ2-3	CASSAGLASTDTQYF
-	TRBV11-3	TRBJ1-3	CASSLSWESGNTIYF
TRBD1	TRBV10-3	TRBJ2-3	CAISELPGQGARADTQYF
-	TRBV24-1	TRBJ2-2	CATSDMGAGAGELFF
TRBD1	TRBV6-9	TRBJ1-1	CASSQGGNTEAFF
-	TRBV11-3	TRBJ2-7	CASSLDRDEQYF
TRBD2	TRBV11-3	TRBJ2-5	CASSLEAGGWETQYF
TRBD2	TRBV7-9	TRBJ2-5	CASSLSSGGSYQTQYF
TRBD1	TRBV30	TRBJ1-5	CAWSEGAGQPQHF
-	TRBV2	TRBJ1-6	CASSDGGANNSPLHF
TRBD1	TRBV3-1/TRBV3-2	TRBJ1-1	CASRNSGGGTEAFF
-	TRBV5-1	TRBJ2-7	CASSLEGSGEQYF
-	TRBV2	TRBJ2-7	CASSASRAWEQYF
-	TRBV11-3	TRBJ1-2	CASSSTQGPGGYTF
TRBD1	TRBV4-3	TRBJ2-2	CASSQVGRGLSLNTGELFF
-	TRBV7-6	TRBJ2-5	CASSLRLGGAETQYF
TRBD1	TRBV7-2	TRBJ2-7	CASSLGQGAWEQYF
TRBD1	TRBV6-5	TRBJ2-7	CASSSPDRTYF
-	TRBV27	TRBJ2-7	CASSLNRYSYEQYF
TRBD1	TRBV24-1	TRBJ2-5	CATSDNRQGAGETQYF
-	TRBV4-1	TRBJ1-2	CASSQVAGDGVNGYTF
TRBD1	TRBV18	TRBJ2-1	CASSPTGGKSSYNEQFF
-	TRBV10-3	TRBJ1-2	CAISESQGRNYGYTF
-	TRBV27	TRBJ1-2	CASSLTANYGYTF